These 14 T cell receptor beta chains share one sample of origin, sequenced in a study of patients and donors after allogeneic stem cell transplantation (dated by TCRdb to between 2020 and 2021). Libraries came from RT-PCR. Sequenced using a NextSeq 550. TCRdb reworked the public reads: Q25 trimming with fastp, MiXCR clone assembly, productive beta chains retained. Merged by CDR3 protein, the rows form single entries marked with the most common genes and DNA. The table for this sample lists 400,000 to 500,000 distinct CDR3 sequences; 16% of them were counted only once. Together, the top ten hold about 7% of the sample. The specimen was blood, either unsorted or a sorted T cell fraction (not recorded which). These receptors all stem from a human donor who was either an allogeneic HSCT recipient or a stem cell or donor lymphocyte infusion donor (not recorded which). It is not recorded whose cells these are; they may come from a transplant donor.

This clonotype was seen more than once but under ten times. J is TRBJ1-1 and V is TRBV20-1, with no clear D. This CDR3 is 13 amino acids long. V was shortened by 3 bases and J by 1 base, with 9 bases between the two germline ends. Germline V CDR1 and CDR2: DFQATT, SNEGSKA (reference sequence). The CDR3 coding sequence is TGCAGTGCTAGGGGCCATAAGAACACTGAAGCTTTCTTT. This translates into CSARGHKNTEAFF.

The V call is TRBV12-3 or TRBV12-4, the J call TRBJ2-2; D remains unclear. The germline V and J ends were trimmed by 3 bases and 4 bases, with 6 bases remaining between them. The CDR3 runs to 13 residues. CDR3 sequence reads: CASSFRPTGELFF. The CDR3 region has the DNA TGTGCCAGCAGTTTCCGTCCCACCGGGGAGCTGTTTTTT.

This chain links TRBV19 with TRBJ2-5; D ambiguous. The germline V gene encodes CDR1 LNHDA and CDR2 SQIVND (reference sequence). Trimming took off 4 bases at V and 2 bases at J, with 8 bases between the two ends. This CDR3 spans 13 amino acids. DNA for the CDR3: TGTGCCAGTAGTACAAGGGATCAAGAGACCCAGTACTTC. Protein product: CASSTRDQETQYF.

The chain couples TRBV19 to TRBJ1-1, with D tentatively TRBD1 (5 bases). The V end lost 7 bases, the J end lost 1 base, and 16 bases lay between the germline ends. The CDR3 is 15 amino acids. Germline CDR1 reads LNHDA; CDR2 reads SQIVND (reference sequence). The CDR3 spells CASTEGLRENTEAFF. In nucleotides, the CDR3 is TGTGCCAGTACTGAGGGGCTACGAGAGAACACTGAAGCTTTCTTT.

In its sample, this clonotype was seen a few times. The V call is TRBV28, the J call TRBJ1-4; D gene unclear. Germline-derived CDR1 and CDR2 are MDHEN and SYDVKM. V was trimmed by 5 bases and J by 5 bases, leaving 15 bases between them. The CDR3 is 15 amino acids. The CDR3 protein is CASSRADLQNEKLFF. The CDR3, as DNA: TGTGCCAGCAGTCGGGCTGATCTACAGAATGAAAAACTGTTTTTT.

This clonotype was recorded a few times. The chain combines TRBV5-1 with TRBJ2-7; D gene ambiguous. With 1 base removed from V and 0 bases from J, the gap between germline ends came to 8 bases. The CDR3 totals 14 residues. The germline gives CDR1 SGHRS, CDR2 YFSETQ. This CDR3 reads CASSLMANSYEQYF. DNA for the CDR3: TGCGCCAGCAGCTTGATGGCAAACTCCTACGAGCAGTACTTC.

This clonotype was observed a handful of times. This chain connects TRBV6-2 or TRBV6-3 to TRBJ2-5; a weak D match, TRBD1 (6 bases). The CDR3 covers 15 residues. V lost 1 base and J 5 bases, leaving 14 bases between the germline ends. Germline-derived CDR1 and CDR2 are MNHEY and SVGEGT. In DNA form, the CDR3 reads TGTGCCAGCAGTTACTTACCCAGCAGGGGTGAGACCCAGTACTTC. Protein sequence: CASSYLPSRGETQYF.

The chain employs TRBV5-1 and TRBJ2-5; 8 bases agree with TRBD2. Germline CDR1 is SGHRS and CDR2 is YFSETQ. Trimming cost V 0 bases and J 5 bases; bases outside gene matches: 6. This CDR3 is 15 amino acids long. This CDR3 is CASSLESSGYETQYF. CDR3 coding DNA: TGCGCCAGCAGCTTGGAATCTAGCGGGTATGAGACCCAGTACTTC. The variable domain in full, with the rest retrieved from reference TRBV5-1 and TRBJ2-5, is KAGVTQTPRYLIKTRGQQVTLSCSPISGHRSVSWYQQTPGQGLQFLFEYFSETQRNKGNFPGRFSGRQFSNSRSEMNVSTLELGDSALYLCASSLESSGYETQYFGPGTRLLVL.

This clonotype was counted only a few times. The J gene is TRBJ2-1, the V gene TRBV6-5; D perhaps matches TRBD2 (6 bases). Germline CDR1 reads MNHEY; CDR2 reads SVGAGI. The CDR3 totals 16 residues. V was trimmed by 2 bases and J by 7 bases, leaving 18 bases between them. The CDR3 DNA reads TGTGCCAGCAGTTACGGGACTCTCCACAAGGGGAATGAGCAGTTCTTC. It encodes CASSYGTLHKGNEQFF.

This clonotype turned up a few times. The chain joins TRBV15 to TRBJ1-2; TRBD1 matches 9 bases. This CDR3 comprises 14 residues. Germline loops: CDR1 LNHNV, CDR2 YYDKDF (reference sequence). J lost 6 bases, V lost 1 base, and 3 bases had no gene match. CDR3 bases: TGTGCCACCAGCAGAGGGGGGACAGGGAATGGCTACACCTTC. Protein: CATSRGGTGNGYTF.

This clonotype was detected only a few times. V usage is TRBV29-1 and J usage is TRBJ2-3; no clear D. V was cut by 7 bases and J by 2 bases, with 13 bases left in between. Per germline, CDR1 SQVTM and CDR2 ANQGSEA. The length of the CDR3 is 13 residues. This CDR3 reads CSGNYESTDTQYF. The DNA of the CDR3 is TGCAGCGGTAACTACGAATCCACAGATACGCAGTATTTT.

The V call is TRBV4-1, the J call TRBJ2-2; unclear D gene. Germline CDR1 MGHRA, CDR2 YSYEKL. V was pared by 0 bases and J by 3 bases, with 8 bases between. The CDR3 sequence is 15 residues long. The CDR3 is CASSQDGKYTGELFF. Here the CDR3 DNA reads TGCGCCAGCAGCCAAGATGGAAAGTACACCGGGGAGCTGTTTTTT.

The rearrangement links TRBV5-1 to TRBJ1-2; D unresolved. This CDR3 region has 15 residues. Germline loops: CDR1 SGHRS, CDR2 YFSETQ. Trimming took off 0 bases at V and 5 bases at J, with 14 bases between the two ends. The CDR3, as DNA: TGCGCCAGCAGCTTGGCGGGAGGGCAAGCATATGGCTACACCTTC. Its protein product is CASSLAGGQAYGYTF.

This clonotype has only one observation. The V gene is TRBV4-2, the J gene TRBJ2-1, with a weak D call TRBD2 (6 bases). This CDR3 has 16 residues. Germline lookup yields CDR1 LGHNA and CDR2 YNFKEQ. V shed 2 bases and J shed 1 base, with 12 bases lying between them. For the CDR3, the DNA is TGTGCCAGCAGCCAACGAGTAGCGGCATCCTACAATGAGCAGTTCTTC. Its protein is CASSQRVAASYNEQFF.